What follows describes a single TCR beta chain. This record belongs to a study of blood T cell repertoires in COVID-19. Germline CDR1 LNHDA, CDR2 SQIVND (reference sequence). V was shortened by 4 bases and J by 11 bases, with 14 bases between the two germline ends. The CDR3 spans 13 residues. The repertoire was sequenced with immunoSEQ multiplex PCR; TCRdb's copy has only in-frame clones and lacks some. The sample yields 150,000 or so clones, 87% seen once. This receptor was taken from a woman aged 45 to 65 who had recovered from COVID-19. The V call is TRBV19, the J call TRBJ1-4; D perhaps matches TRBD1 (5 bases). Sequencing input: PBMCs or T cells enriched from blood (not recorded which). CDR3 coding DNA: TGTGCCAGTAGTACCCGCGGGGACGTGAAACTGTTTTTT. Translating it yields CASSTRGDVKLFF.